A selection of T cell receptor beta chains follows, all from one sample in a study of beta chain features in type 1 diabetes. TCRdb's table, derived via immunoSEQ multiplex PCR, lists solely in-frame clones and lacks some. The data hold 150,000 to 200,000 clones, with roughly 60% observed a single time. Sequenced material: naive CD4+ T cells from blood. The receptors come from a young man with type 1 diabetes. Both conserved end residues are trimmed from each CDR3. Each record gives: J gene, clone size, V gene, CDR3 protein. Rows may omit the clone size; those that give it use once, few, many or a size class.

j_gene: TRBJ2-5
abundance: -
v_gene: TRBV5-1
CDR3aa: ASRGETQY

j_gene: TRBJ2-2
abundance: -
v_gene: TRBV30
CDR3aa: AWSVRGPGELF

j_gene: TRBJ2-4
abundance: -
v_gene: TRBV4-1
CDR3aa: ASSQDRGARTNIQY

j_gene: TRBJ1-5
abundance: -
v_gene: TRBV9
CDR3aa: ASSVDPGNQPQH

j_gene: TRBJ2-3
abundance: -
v_gene: TRBV4-3
CDR3aa: ASSQGSTTDTQY

j_gene: TRBJ2-3
abundance: -
v_gene: TRBV7-2
CDR3aa: ASSSYYPRDTQY

j_gene: TRBJ1-2
abundance: -
v_gene: TRBV7-2
CDR3aa: ASSLGQGGYGYT

j_gene: TRBJ2-6
abundance: -
v_gene: TRBV19
CDR3aa: ASSAGGSGANVLT

j_gene: TRBJ2-7
abundance: -
v_gene: TRBV11-2
CDR3aa: ASSLVGGSYEQY

j_gene: TRBJ2-7
abundance: few
v_gene: TRBV7-6
CDR3aa: ASSLRDTTYEQY

j_gene: TRBJ2-2
abundance: -
v_gene: TRBV14
CDR3aa: ASSQDRNTGELF

j_gene: TRBJ2-5
abundance: -
v_gene: TRBV7-9
CDR3aa: ASSLRGLQETQY

j_gene: TRBJ2-3
abundance: -
v_gene: TRBV28
CDR3aa: ASRAGWSADTQY

j_gene: TRBJ1-2
abundance: -
v_gene: TRBV29-1
CDR3aa: SVGNYNT

j_gene: TRBJ2-3
abundance: few
v_gene: TRBV29-1
CDR3aa: SVEGWVSTDTQY

j_gene: TRBJ1-1
abundance: -
v_gene: TRBV9
CDR3aa: ASSVLWNTEAF

j_gene: TRBJ2-1
abundance: once
v_gene: TRBV18
CDR3aa: ASQATAASYNEQF

j_gene: TRBJ1-2
abundance: few
v_gene: TRBV30
CDR3aa: AWSGTNYGYT

j_gene: TRBJ1-2
abundance: -
v_gene: TRBV10-3
CDR3aa: ATAGTLGYYT

j_gene: TRBJ2-1
abundance: -
v_gene: TRBV2
CDR3aa: ASNTDIHNEQF

j_gene: TRBJ1-2
abundance: -
v_gene: TRBV7-2
CDR3aa: ASSVGRSNYGYT

j_gene: TRBJ2-5
abundance: -
v_gene: TRBV4-1
CDR3aa: ASSRGDRGLQRQETQY

j_gene: TRBJ2-5
abundance: -
v_gene: TRBV9
CDR3aa: ASSVRDLETQY

j_gene: TRBJ2-5
abundance: -
v_gene: TRBV20-1
CDR3aa: SAPRGETQY

j_gene: TRBJ1-2
abundance: -
v_gene: TRBV29-1
CDR3aa: SASTPYGYT

j_gene: TRBJ2-1
abundance: few
v_gene: TRBV2
CDR3aa: ASNPKGDNEQF

j_gene: TRBJ1-2
abundance: -
v_gene: TRBV15
CDR3aa: ATSRSSPAASYGYT

j_gene: TRBJ1-1
abundance: -
v_gene: TRBV29-1
CDR3aa: SVESQMNTEAF

j_gene: TRBJ2-1
abundance: -
v_gene: TRBV9
CDR3aa: ASSPSAGPSYNEQF

j_gene: TRBJ2-1
abundance: -
v_gene: TRBV28
CDR3aa: ASSLSGGINEQF